This T cell receptor beta chain emerged from a study of blood T cell repertoires in COVID-19. Looking at the study overall: The samples span acute and convalescent COVID-19 from the United States, Italy and Spain.

Under the authors' procedure: Cell counts per sample came from amplifying reference gene primers. Clones were sequenced by immunoSEQ multiplex PCR, and TCRdb holds only the in-frame ones, with some missing. Clone size and V and J calls were adopted from that table, with D and trimming inferred from the DNA. This table has 180,000 or so clones, around four fifths appearing once. The TCR sequence derives from a woman aged 60-75 years who had recovered from COVID-19. Input material: PBMCs or T cells enriched from blood (not recorded which).

The CDR3 nucleotides read TGTGCCAGCAGTCCCTCCAACGCAGGGTTGAAGGGCTACACCTTC. Translation: CASSPSNAGLKGYTF. The chain is built from TRBV6-5 and TRBJ1-2; D is perhaps TRBD1 (5 bases). The CDR3 is 15 residues long. The V and J ends lost 5 bases and 8 bases respectively, with 21 bases between them. Germline V gene lookup returns CDR1 MNHEY and CDR2 SVGAGI.